These 19 T cell receptor beta chains originate from one sample sequenced in a study of T-cell reconstitution after alpha-beta-depleted transplantation in children. Unique molecular identifiers were incorporated into the prepared TCRbeta library. In TCRdb, the PCR reads were re-called with MiXCR into one record per CDR3 protein. Found here are 100,000 to 150,000 distinct CDR3 sequences, roughly 23% of them singletons; the top ten hold 10% to 13%. Specimen: PBMCs, mostly from graft donor cells, collected 180 days after TCRalphabeta/CD19-depleted stem cell transplant. The receptors come from a male patient aged 2-15 years who had a stem cell transplant for chronic granulomatous disease, so the T cells may come from the graft donor.

This chain joins TRBV7-2 and TRBJ1-4; 7 bases align to TRBD1. This CDR3 has 17 amino acids. Germline-derived CDR1 and CDR2 are SGHTA and FQGNSA. V shed 5 bases and J 5 bases; nucleotides not matched to a gene: 14. This CDR3 is CASSARGLQGINEKLFF. The CDR3 DNA reads TGTGCCAGCAGCGCTAGAGGTCTACAGGGGATCAATGAAAAACTGTTTTTT.

This chain joins TRBV9 and TRBJ2-7; 8 nucleotides match TRBD2. CDR1 SGDLS and CDR2 YYNGEE come from the germline V gene. V dropped 3 bases and J dropped 3; count of bases not matched to a gene: 5. The CDR3 is made up of 14 amino acids. For the CDR3, the DNA is TGTGCCAGCAGCGATGGGCTAGCGGGCTACGAGCAGTACTTC. Translating it yields CASSDGLAGYEQYF.

This clonotype came up many times. The rearrangement links TRBV20-1 to TRBJ2-7; TRBD2 matches 13 bases. Germline V lookup: CDR1 DFQATT, CDR2 SNEGSKA (reference sequence). The CDR3 contains 15 residues. The trim removed 5 bases at V and 6 bases at J, leaving 10 bases unmatched. CDR3 DNA: TGCAGTGCTTCCTCCGGGACTAGCGGGAAATTCGAGCAGTACTTC. It yields the protein CSASSGTSGKFEQYF.

The V and J genes are TRBV27 and TRBJ2-1; D is perhaps TRBD1 or TRBD2 (5 bases each). Germline loops: CDR1 MNHEY, CDR2 SMNVEV (reference sequence). The CDR3 runs to 14 residues. V dropped 5 bases and J dropped 10 bases, with 18 bases sitting between them. This chain's CDR3 is CASSRPGLALEQFF. In DNA, the CDR3 is TGTGCCAGCAGTCGACCGGGGCTCGCCTTAGAGCAGTTCTTC.

This clonotype was seen at least ten times. The genes are TRBV28 and TRBJ1-6; D remains unclear. Germline V gives CDR1 MDHEN, CDR2 SYDVKM. The V gene lost 7 bases and the J gene lost 7 bases, with 11 bases spanning the gap. The CDR3 consists of 13 residues. CDR3 DNA: TGTGCCAGCAATTCGGTTCAGAATTCACCCCTCCACTTT. It yields the protein CASNSVQNSPLHF. The full variable domain, completed using reference TRBV28 and TRBJ1-6, is DVKVTQSSRYLVKRTGEKVFLECVQDMDHENMFWYRQDPGLGLRLIYFSYDVKMKEKGDIPEGYSVSREKKERFSLILESASTNQTSMYLCASNSVQNSPLHFGNGTRLTVT.

This clonotype was counted only a few times. The chain employs TRBV9 and TRBJ2-7, with D perhaps matching TRBD1 or TRBD2 (5 bases each). Germline CDR1 and CDR2: SGDLS and YYNGEE. The CDR3 extends over 15 amino acids. The germline V and J ends were trimmed by 2 bases and 3 bases, with 15 bases remaining between them. The CDR3: CASSVGAPLYYEQYF. CDR3 in DNA: TGTGCCAGCAGCGTCGGGGCTCCCCTTTACTACGAGCAGTACTTC.

The chain employs TRBV5-1 and TRBJ2-7; TRBD2 is a possible D gene (6 bases). V lost 0 bases and J 0 bases, leaving 10 bases between the germline ends. The CDR3 spans 15 residues. Germline CDR1 reads SGHRS; CDR2 reads YFSETQ. The CDR3 sequence is CASSLVAGSSYEQYF. The CDR3, as DNA: TGCGCCAGCAGCTTGGTGGCGGGAAGCTCCTACGAGCAGTACTTC.

V is TRBV7-6 and J is TRBJ1-1; TRBD1 might be the D (5 bases). This CDR3 contains 15 residues. CDR1 SGHVS and CDR2 FNYEAQ come from the germline V gene. The ends were cut back, 4 bases at V and 2 bases at J, with 14 bases in the middle. CDR3 amino acids: CASSSPAGPNTEAFF. The CDR3 DNA follows: TGTGCCAGCAGCTCGCCGGCAGGGCCAAACACTGAAGCTTTCTTT.

Ten or more counts support this clonotype. This chain uses TRBV12-3 or TRBV12-4 with TRBJ1-2; the D is unclear. V was trimmed by 2 bases and J by 0 bases, leaving 4 bases between them. The CDR3 runs to 13 residues. The CDR3 spells CASSLQPNYGYTF. The CDR3, as DNA: TGTGCCAGCAGTTTACAGCCTAACTATGGCTACACCTTC.

This clonotype appeared many times. The chain is built from TRBV27 and TRBJ1-2; 8 nucleotides line up with TRBD1. The CDR3 loop spans 14 amino acids. The germline V gene has CDR1 MNHEY and CDR2 SMNVEV (reference sequence). After removal of 2 bases from V and 7 bases from J, the junction contained 6 bases not matched to a gene. The CDR3 protein is CASSLGQGSSGYTF. The CDR3 DNA reads as TGTGCCAGCAGTTTAGGACAGGGAAGCTCTGGCTACACCTTC.

The V call is TRBV28, the J call TRBJ2-1, with D possibly TRBD2 on 6 matching bases. V lost 7 bases and J 7 bases, leaving 23 bases between the germline ends. This CDR3 is 16 amino acids long. Germline loops: CDR1 MDHEN, CDR2 SYDVKM. The CDR3 DNA follows: TGTGCCAGCACTCATTTTGGAGGGGCTGGGGTGAATGAGCAGTTCTTC. Amino acids: CASTHFGGAGVNEQFF.

In this sample, this clonotype turned up once. The J gene is TRBJ2-1, the V gene TRBV7-8; the D is unclear. The CDR3 runs 13 residues. Trimming left V 3 bases short and J 2 bases short, with 5 bases between. The germline gives CDR1 SGHVS, CDR2 FQNEAQ. CDR3 DNA: TGTGCCAGCAGCTTCACTCCCTACAATGAGCAGTTCTTC. As protein: CASSFTPYNEQFF.

This clonotype was picked up many times. The chain carries TRBV20-1 and TRBJ2-3; tentatively, D is TRBD2 (5 bases). This CDR3 contains 14 residues. Trimming removed 5 bases from V and 1 base from J, with 13 bases in between. The germline gives CDR1 DFQATT, CDR2 SNEGSKA (reference sequence). CDR3 residues: CSAPTGYGTDTQYF. CDR3 DNA: TGCAGTGCTCCTACGGGGTACGGCACAGATACGCAGTATTTT.

The J gene is TRBJ2-5, the V gene TRBV12-3 or TRBV12-4; maybe TRBD1 (6 bases). V was cut by 5 bases and J by 4 bases, with 17 bases left in between. The CDR3 loop spans 15 amino acids. The CDR3 DNA reads TGTGCCAGCAGTCAGGGGACGAAATTGCGAGAGACCCAGTACTTC. It encodes CASSQGTKLRETQYF.

This clonotype was observed many times. This sequence joins TRBV5-5 and TRBJ2-1, with D possibly being TRBD1 (5 bases). This CDR3 has 11 residues. Per germline, CDR1 SGHKS and CDR2 YYEKEE (reference sequence). V was cut by 5 bases and J by 10 bases, with 10 bases left in between. CDR3: CASSSRVEQFF. The CDR3 coding sequence is TGTGCCAGCAGTAGCAGGGTAGAGCAGTTCTTC. Looking up the rest from reference TRBV5-5 and TRBJ2-1 gives the full variable domain: DAGVTQSPTHLIKTRGQQVTLRCSPISGHKSVSWYQQVLGQGPQFIFQYYEKEERGRGNFPDRFSARQFPNYSSELNVNALLLGDSALYLCASSSRVEQFFGPGTRLTVL.

This chain's CDR3 is CASSSQREGWQTQYF. The CDR3 coding sequence is TGTGCCAGCAGTTCCCAGCGAGAGGGGTGGCAGACCCAGTACTTC. This chain joins TRBV12-3 or TRBV12-4 and TRBJ2-5; D tentatively fits TRBD1 or TRBD2 (5 bases each). The V end lost 4 bases, the J end lost 6 bases, and 18 bases lay between the germline ends. This CDR3 has 15 amino acids.

Many counts were recorded for this clonotype. This chain links TRBV15 with TRBJ1-4; D is perhaps TRBD1 (5 bases). The germline V gene has CDR1 LNHNV and CDR2 YYDKDF (reference sequence). CDR3 length equals 16 residues. The germline V and J ends were trimmed by 0 bases and 0 bases, with 8 bases remaining between them. The CDR3, as DNA: TGTGCCACCAGCAGAGATTGGGGGGCAACTAATGAAAAACTGTTTTTT. It encodes CATSRDWGATNEKLFF.

This clonotype was counted once. J is TRBJ1-1 and V is TRBV19; a weak D match, TRBD1 (6 bases). This CDR3 contains 16 residues. The ends were cut back, 4 bases at V and 4 bases at J, with 19 bases in the middle. From germline, CDR1 is LNHDA and CDR2 SQIVND (reference sequence). CDR3 in amino acids: CASSTGGRLMGTEAFF. The CDR3 nucleotides are TGTGCCAGTAGTACGGGGGGGCGCCTGATGGGCACTGAAGCTTTCTTT.

V usage is TRBV12-3 or TRBV12-4 and J usage is TRBJ2-1; TRBD1 matches at 10 bases. The CDR3 runs to 15 residues. The V gene end was trimmed by 0 bases and the J gene end by 7 bases; junction bases not matched to a gene: 3. The CDR3 protein is CASSLARTGGNEQFF. CDR3 bases: TGTGCCAGCAGTTTAGCACGGACAGGGGGTAATGAGCAGTTCTTC.